What follows describes a single T cell receptor beta chain. V was clipped by 5 bases and J by 4 bases, with 17 bases between them. From germline, CDR1 is LGHDT and CDR2 YNNKEL (reference sequence). The CDR3 spans 16 residues. Here immunoSEQ multiplex PCR was the method, and the copy in TCRdb shows in-frame clones only, minus some. In the table there are roughly 220,000 clones, about 84% of which are singletons. The data were obtained in a study of blood T cell repertoires in COVID-19. As for the study in general: T cells, B-cell-depleted T cells, or PBMCs supplied cDNA or gDNA.

Those enrolled, adults aged roughly 18 to 89 years, came from 24 US areas. Membership in each cohort depended on participant-reported clinical history. The TCR originated in a man in his thirties or forties with acute COVID-19. Material: PBMCs or T cells enriched from blood (not recorded which). This chain uses TRBV3-1 (or the pseudogene TRBV3-2) with TRBJ2-2, with D maybe TRBD2 (5 bases). The CDR3 DNA reads as TGTGCCAGCAGCGCAGAGGGATCATATGGCACCGGGGAGCTGTTTTTT. Amino acid sequence: CASSAEGSYGTGELFF.